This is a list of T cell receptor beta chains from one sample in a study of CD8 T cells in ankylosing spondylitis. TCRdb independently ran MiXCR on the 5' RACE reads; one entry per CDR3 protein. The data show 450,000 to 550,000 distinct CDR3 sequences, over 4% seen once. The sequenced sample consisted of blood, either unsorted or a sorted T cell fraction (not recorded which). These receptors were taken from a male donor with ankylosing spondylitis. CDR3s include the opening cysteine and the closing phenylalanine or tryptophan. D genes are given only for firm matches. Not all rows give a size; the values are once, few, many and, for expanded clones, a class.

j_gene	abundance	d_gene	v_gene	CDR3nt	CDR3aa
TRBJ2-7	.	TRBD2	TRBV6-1	TGTGCCAGCAGTGAGTTTGGGGGACTAGCGGGAGACCCCTTGGAGCAGTACTTC	CASSEFGGLAGDPLEQYF
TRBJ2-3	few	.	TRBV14	TGTGCCAGCAGCCTCCTAGGGGTGACAGATACGCAGTATTTT	CASSLLGVTDTQYF
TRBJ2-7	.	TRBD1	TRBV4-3	TGCGCCAGCAGCCACGGGACAGGGGGCTCCTACGAGCAGTACTTC	CASSHGTGGSYEQYF
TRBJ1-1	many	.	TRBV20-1	TGCAGTGCTATTAACGTTGGGCTGAACACTGAAGCTTTCTTT	CSAINVGLNTEAFF
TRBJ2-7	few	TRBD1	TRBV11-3	TGTGCCAGCAGTAGTAACAGGGGCTACGAGCAGTACTTC	CASSSNRGYEQYF
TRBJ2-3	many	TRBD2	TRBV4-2	TGTGCCAGCAGCCAAGAAGCGGGGGCAGATACGCAGTATTTT	CASSQEAGADTQYF
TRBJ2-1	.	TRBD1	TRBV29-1	TGCAGCGTCTTACCTCGGACAGGGACCAACTACAATGAGCAGTTCTTC	CSVLPRTGTNYNEQFF
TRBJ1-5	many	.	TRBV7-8	TGTGCCAGCAGCCCCAGCCCGCGCCAGCCCCAGCATTTT	CASSPSPRQPQHF
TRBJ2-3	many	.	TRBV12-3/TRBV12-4	TGTGCCAGCAGCCGTCAGGGGAAGGAAGATACGCAGTATTTT	CASSRQGKEDTQYF
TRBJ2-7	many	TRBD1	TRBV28	TGTGCCAGCAGTCGGGACAGGCTCTCCGAGCAGTACTTC	CASSRDRLSEQYF